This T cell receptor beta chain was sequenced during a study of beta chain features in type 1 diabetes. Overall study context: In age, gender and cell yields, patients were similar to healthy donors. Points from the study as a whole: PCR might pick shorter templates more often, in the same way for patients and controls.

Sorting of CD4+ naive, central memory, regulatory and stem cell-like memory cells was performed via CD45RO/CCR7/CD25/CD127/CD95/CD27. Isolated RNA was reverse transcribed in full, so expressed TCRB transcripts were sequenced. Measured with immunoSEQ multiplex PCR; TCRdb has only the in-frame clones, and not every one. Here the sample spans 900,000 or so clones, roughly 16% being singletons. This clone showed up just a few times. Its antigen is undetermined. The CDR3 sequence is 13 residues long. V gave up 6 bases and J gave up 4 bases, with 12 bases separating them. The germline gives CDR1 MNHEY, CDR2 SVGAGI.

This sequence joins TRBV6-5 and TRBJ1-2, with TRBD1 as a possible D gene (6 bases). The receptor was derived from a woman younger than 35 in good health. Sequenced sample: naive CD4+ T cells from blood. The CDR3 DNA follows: TGTGCCAGCAGACCACAGGGTTCCTATGGCTACACCTTC. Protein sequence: CASRPQGSYGYTF.